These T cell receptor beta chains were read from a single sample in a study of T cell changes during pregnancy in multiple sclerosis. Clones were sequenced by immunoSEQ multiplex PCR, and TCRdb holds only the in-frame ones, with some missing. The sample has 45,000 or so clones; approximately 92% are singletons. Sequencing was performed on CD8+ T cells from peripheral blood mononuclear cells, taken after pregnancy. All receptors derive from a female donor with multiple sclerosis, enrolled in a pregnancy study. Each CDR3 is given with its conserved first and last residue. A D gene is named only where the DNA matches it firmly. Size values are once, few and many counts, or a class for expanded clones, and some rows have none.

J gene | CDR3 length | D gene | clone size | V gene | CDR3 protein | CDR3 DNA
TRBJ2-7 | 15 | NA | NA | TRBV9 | CASSPGVGGAYEQYF | TGTGCCAGCAGCCCAGGGGTGGGAGGGGCCTACGAGCAGTACTTC
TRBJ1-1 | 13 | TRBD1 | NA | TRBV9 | CASSPLRGTEAFF | TGTGCCAGCAGCCCCCTCAGGGGGACTGAAGCTTTCTTT
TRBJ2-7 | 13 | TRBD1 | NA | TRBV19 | CASSVDRVNEQYF | TGTGCCAGTAGTGTGGACAGGGTGAACGAGCAGTACTTC
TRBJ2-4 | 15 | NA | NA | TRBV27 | CASSLSNSAKNIQYF | TGTGCCAGCAGTTTATCGAACTCAGCCAAAAACATTCAGTACTTC
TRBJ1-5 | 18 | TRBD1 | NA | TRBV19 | CASSIFWSGAGGLEPQHF | TGTGCCAGTAGTATCTTTTGGTCTGGGGCAGGGGGCTTGGAGCCCCAGCATTTT
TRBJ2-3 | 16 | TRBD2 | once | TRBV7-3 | CASSSLAGGSTDTQYF | TGTGCCAGCAGCTCTTTAGCGGGGGGTAGCACAGATACGCAGTATTTT
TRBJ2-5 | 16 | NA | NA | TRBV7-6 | CASSPTTDWYQETQYF | TGTGCCAGCAGCCCGACGACAGATTGGTACCAAGAGACCCAGTACTTC
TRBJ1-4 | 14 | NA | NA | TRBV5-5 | CASRRSTGYEKLFF | TGTGCCAGCAGGAGGTCCACAGGGTATGAAAAACTGTTTTTT
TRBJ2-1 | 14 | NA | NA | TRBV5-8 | CANSFGSGYNEQFF | TGTGCCAACAGCTTCGGGTCCGGGTACAATGAGCAGTTCTTC
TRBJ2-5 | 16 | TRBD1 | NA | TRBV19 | CASSLTGTGVKETQYF | TGTGCCAGTAGTCTTACCGGGACAGGGGTGAAAGAGACCCAGTACTTC
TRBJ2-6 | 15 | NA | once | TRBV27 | CASSLQGPGANVLTF | TGTGCCAGCAGCCTCCAGGGCCCCGGGGCCAACGTCCTGACTTTC
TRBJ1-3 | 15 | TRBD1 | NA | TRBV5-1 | CASSAGGGSGNTIYF | TGCGCCAGCAGCGCAGGGGGCGGCTCTGGAAACACCATATATTTT
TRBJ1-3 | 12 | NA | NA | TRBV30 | CAGSGDGNTIYF | TGTGCTGGATCGGGAGATGGAAACACCATATATTTT
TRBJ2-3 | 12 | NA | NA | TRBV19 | CASSPGWDTQYF | TGTGCCAGTAGCCCCGGTTGGGATACGCAGTATTTT
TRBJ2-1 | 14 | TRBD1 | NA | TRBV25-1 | CASGRTGGHNEQFF | TGTGCCAGCGGGCGGACAGGGGGCCACAATGAGCAGTTCTTC
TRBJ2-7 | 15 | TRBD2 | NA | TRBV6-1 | CASSVGTSGSYEQYF | TGTGCCAGCAGTGTTGGGACTAGCGGCTCCTACGAGCAGTACTTC
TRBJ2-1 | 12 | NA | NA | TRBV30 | CAWSVGVNEQFF | TGTGCCTGGAGTGTCGGGGTCAATGAGCAGTTCTTC
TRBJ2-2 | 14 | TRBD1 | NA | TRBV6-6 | CASSRTGETGELFF | TGTGCCAGCAGTAGGACAGGGGAAACCGGGGAGCTGTTTTTT
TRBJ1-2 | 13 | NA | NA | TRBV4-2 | CASSQARVGGYTF | TGTGCCAGCAGCCAAGCTCGGGTCGGGGGCTACACCTTC
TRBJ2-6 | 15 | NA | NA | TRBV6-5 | CASSYSEAGANVLTF | TGTGCCAGCAGTTACTCGGAAGCGGGGGCCAACGTCCTGACTTTC
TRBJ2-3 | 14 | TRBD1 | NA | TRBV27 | CASRRQGWADTQYF | TGTGCCAGCAGAAGACAGGGGTGGGCAGATACGCAGTATTTT
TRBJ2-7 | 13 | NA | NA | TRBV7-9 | CASTGRTSYEQYF | TGTGCCAGCACAGGGCGCACCTCCTACGAGCAGTACTTC
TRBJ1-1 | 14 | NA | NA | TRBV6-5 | CASSYSNGNTEAFF | TGTGCCAGCAGTTACTCGAACGGGAACACTGAAGCTTTCTTT
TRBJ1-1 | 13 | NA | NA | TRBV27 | CASSPTRYLGAFF | TGTGCCAGCAGTCCGACCCGCTATCTAGGAGCTTTCTTT
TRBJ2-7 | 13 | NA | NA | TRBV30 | CAWRGEWSYEQYF | TGTGCCTGGAGAGGGGAATGGTCCTACGAGCAGTACTTC
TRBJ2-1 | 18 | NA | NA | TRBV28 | CASSGIRGLGPGYNEQFF | TGTGCCAGCAGTGGTATAAGGGGCCTAGGGCCTGGATACAATGAGCAGTTCTTC
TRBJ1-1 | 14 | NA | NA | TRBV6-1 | CASSEPSMNTEAFF | TGTGCCAGCAGTGAACCCAGTATGAACACTGAAGCTTTCTTT
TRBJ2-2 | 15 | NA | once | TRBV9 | CASSLVRGKTGELFF | TGTGCCAGCAGCCTTGTCCGGGGGAAAACCGGGGAGCTGTTTTTT
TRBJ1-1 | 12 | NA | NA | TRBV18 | CASRRGNTEAFF | TGTGCCAGCCGCCGCGGAAACACTGAAGCTTTCTTT
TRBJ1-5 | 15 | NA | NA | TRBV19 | CASRGTLGSNQPQHF | TGTGCCAGTAGAGGGACTTTAGGCAGCAATCAGCCCCAGCATTTT
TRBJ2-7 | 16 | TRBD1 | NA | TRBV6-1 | CASSEASGQGNYEQYF | TGTGCCAGCAGTGAAGCTAGCGGACAGGGCAACTACGAGCAGTACTTC
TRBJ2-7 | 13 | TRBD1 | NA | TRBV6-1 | CASRGTDSYEQYF | TGTGCCAGCAGAGGGACAGATTCCTACGAGCAGTACTTC
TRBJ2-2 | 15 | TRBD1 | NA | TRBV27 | CASSPGTGATGELFF | TGTGCCAGCAGCCCCGGGACAGGGGCCACCGGGGAGCTGTTTTTT
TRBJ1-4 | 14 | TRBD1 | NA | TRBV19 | CASRITGANEKLFF | TGTGCCAGTCGAATCACAGGGGCTAATGAAAAACTGTTTTTT
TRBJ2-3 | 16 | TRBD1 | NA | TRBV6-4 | CASSGARQGVTDTQYF | TGTGCCAGCAGTGGGGCCAGACAGGGCGTAACAGATACGCAGTATTTT
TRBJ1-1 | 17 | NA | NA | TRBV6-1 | CASSELGAGWMNTEAFF | TGTGCCAGCAGTGAACTAGGGGCGGGATGGATGAACACTGAAGCTTTCTTT
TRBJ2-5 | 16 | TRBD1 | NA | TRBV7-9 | CASSLAITGGEETQYF | TGTGCCAGCAGCTTAGCGATAACAGGGGGCGAAGAGACCCAGTACTTC
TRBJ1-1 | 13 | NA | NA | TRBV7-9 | CASSPAGDTEAFF | TGTGCCAGCAGCCCCGCGGGTGACACTGAAGCTTTCTTT
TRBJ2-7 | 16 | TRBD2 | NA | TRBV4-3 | CASSQDWGLAFYEQYF | TGCGCCAGCAGCCAAGATTGGGGACTAGCATTCTACGAGCAGTACTTC
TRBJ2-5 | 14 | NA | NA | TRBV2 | CASSYDMGAETQYF | TGTGCCAGCAGTTATGATATGGGGGCAGAGACCCAGTACTTC
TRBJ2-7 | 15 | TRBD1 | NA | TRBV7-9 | CASSPRQGKSYEQYF | TGTGCCAGCAGCCCTCGACAGGGAAAGTCCTACGAGCAGTACTTC
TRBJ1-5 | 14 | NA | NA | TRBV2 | CASSEESSNQPQHF | TGTGCCAGCAGTGAAGAGAGTAGCAATCAGCCCCAGCATTTT
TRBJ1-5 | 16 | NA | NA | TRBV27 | CASSLSQGTSNQPQHF | TGTGCCAGCAGTTTATCGCAGGGGACGAGCAATCAGCCCCAGCATTTT